This entry describes one T cell receptor (beta chain). Its target is unknown. This record belongs to a study of T cell repertoires in cytomegalovirus infection. Study-level information: Recently identified HLA-C-restricted CMV epitopes and well-studied HLA-B-restricted CMV epitopes were used by the study. An indication of both CMV infection and matching HLA type came from public TCR beta signatures.

TCRdb re-analysed the reads in MiXCR, keeping a single row per CDR3 protein. This table holds fewer than 850,000 distinct CDR3 sequences, approximately 32% found once. Whole-study results and caveats: HLA-C-restricted CMV-specific TCR beta clonotypes were dominant in the ex vivo response.

Specimen: cultured CD8+ T cells from PBMCs, collected from culture after CMV antigen stimulation. The receptor comes from a human donor in good health (CMV status not recorded). Some clones in this sample may be carry-over from other donors' samples.

The CDR3 region has the DNA TGTGCCAGCAGCCAACTAGAGGGGACCCAGTACTTC. Protein sequence: CASSQLEGTQYF. This rearrangement joins TRBV7-4 to TRBJ2-5; a possible D gene is TRBD2 (5 bases). Germline V lookup: CDR1 SGHVT, CDR2 SQSDAQ. V was clipped by 5 bases and J by 7 bases, with 11 bases between them. The CDR3 is 12 residues long.